These 7 T cell receptor beta chains originate from one sample sequenced in a study of beta chain features in type 1 diabetes. Expressed TCRB transcripts were sequenced because the isolated RNA had all been reverse transcribed beforehand. Assay: immunoSEQ multiplex PCR; the TCRdb copy retains only in-frame clones and omits some. The table has 640,000 or so clones, about 14% seen once. Their antigens remain unidentified. Study observations and caveats: Patients with Type 1 diabetes showed moderately but significantly shorter TCRB CDR3s in all four CD4+ subsets.

The sample was naive CD4+ T cells from blood. The receptors here all came from a man aged 18 to 30 with type 1 diabetes.

V gene TRBV13 combines with J gene TRBJ2-1; maybe TRBD2 (6 bases). CDR3 length: 12 residues. V shed 3 bases and J shed 7 bases, with 7 bases lying between them. Germline loops: CDR1 PRHDT, CDR2 FYEKMQ (reference sequence). CDR3 residues: CASSFAGNEQFF. The CDR3 nucleotides are TGTGCCAGCAGCTTCGCGGGAAATGAGCAGTTCTTC.

The chain is built from TRBV7-9 and TRBJ2-5; TRBD1 matches 7 bases. J was trimmed by 1 base and V by 2 bases; bases with no gene match: 4. The CDR3 length is 15 residues. Germline V gene data show CDR1 as SEHNR and CDR2 as FQNEAQ (reference sequence). The CDR3 here is CASSLWGQIQETQYF. The CDR3 region has the DNA TGTGCCAGCAGCTTATGGGGACAGATCCAAGAGACCCAGTACTTC.

The chain couples TRBV6-1 to TRBJ2-1, with D perhaps TRBD1 or TRBD2 (7 bases each). The CDR3 is 15 amino acids. Deletions cut 8 bases from V and 4 bases from J, with 18 bases between. Germline CDR1 MNHNS, CDR2 SASEGT. The CDR3 DNA is TGTGCCAGCTCGATGGCAGGGGGGGCTTACAATGAGCAGTTCTTC. This encodes CASSMAGGAYNEQFF.

The chain's CDR3 is CASSLGQTSGGSEQYF. In nucleotides, the CDR3 is TGTGCCAGCAGCTTGGGTCAGACTAGCGGGGGGTCCGAGCAGTACTTC. The chain uses TRBV7-8 and TRBJ2-7; 13 positions agree with TRBD2. CDR3 size: 16 residues. Germline CDR1 SGHVS, CDR2 FQNEAQ. The J segment lost 6 bases and the V segment lost 3 bases, leaving 8 bases of the junction unmatched.

In this sample, this clone turned up a few times. The chain recombines TRBV10-3 with TRBJ2-5; D call uncertain. From germline, CDR1 is ENHRY and CDR2 SYGVKD. The CDR3 is made up of 12 amino acids. V lost 0 bases to trimming and J lost 5 bases, with 4 bases between them. The CDR3 here is CAISESSETQYF. DNA for the CDR3: TGTGCCATCAGTGAGTCCAGTGAGACCCAGTACTTC.

The chain has TRBV15 and TRBJ1-5; D gene uncertain. The ends were cut back, 8 bases at V and 1 base at J, with 9 bases in the middle. The CDR3 totals 13 residues. Germline V gene lookup returns CDR1 LNHNV and CDR2 YYDKDF (reference sequence). CDR3 loop: CATGQRSNQPQHF. CDR3 DNA: TGTGCCACCGGTCAGAGAAGCAATCAGCCCCAGCATTTT.

This clone was seen more than once but under ten times. The chain is built from TRBV28 and TRBJ1-5; D gene unclear. CDR1 and CDR2 from the germline V gene are MDHEN and SYDVKM. Trimming removed 6 bases from V and 0 bases from J, with 18 bases in between. The CDR3 runs to 17 residues. This chain's CDR3 is CASSRPGAIYSNQPQHF. The CDR3 bases are TGTGCCAGCAGCCGACCGGGAGCGATCTATAGCAATCAGCCCCAGCATTTT.